The 16 T cell receptor beta chains given below trace back to one sample, sequenced in a study of blood T cells in healthy people across ages. It was with a sample-barcoded 5' primer and a J-beta primer mix that a second PCR of about 6 to 11 cycles was run. TCRdb reprocessed the 5' RACE reads via MiXCR and lists one record per CDR3 protein. The repertoire holds roughly 1,800,000 distinct CDR3 sequences, with 49% as singletons. The specimen sequenced was blood. The source of these receptors is a woman between 40 and 55 years old in good health.

This clonotype was picked up a small number of times. V gene TRBV20-1 combines with J gene TRBJ1-6, with D perhaps matching TRBD1 (5 bases). The length of the CDR3 is 13 residues. Germline CDR1 and CDR2: DFQATT and SNEGSKA (reference sequence). The V end was cut by 6 bases, the J end by 9 bases, with 15 bases between. The DNA of the CDR3 is TGCAGTGCCAGCCCCGGGGGAGGTTCACCCCTCCACTTT. Translation: CSASPGGGSPLHF.

This clonotype showed up just a few times. The chain employs TRBV28 and TRBJ2-5; 7 nucleotides line up with TRBD1. CDR3 length: 15 residues. Germline lookup yields CDR1 MDHEN and CDR2 SYDVKM. Trimming removed 5 bases from V and 1 base from J; junction bases left unmatched: 7. The CDR3 spells CASSQTRTGQETQYF. The CDR3 coding sequence is TGTGCCAGCAGTCAAACCAGGACAGGCCAAGAGACCCAGTACTTC.

This clonotype has more than one count but fewer than ten. V is TRBV5-6 and J is TRBJ2-1; no definite D call. The CDR3 extends over 15 amino acids. Germline V gene sequence: CDR1 SGHDT, CDR2 YYEEEE. V shed 1 base and J shed 3 bases, with 11 bases lying between them. This chain's CDR3 is CASSLRPEIYNEQFF. The CDR3 DNA follows: TGTGCCAGCAGCTTGAGGCCAGAGATCTACAATGAGCAGTTCTTC. The complete variable domain, with remaining parts taken from reference TRBV5-6 and TRBJ2-1, reads DAGVTQSPTHLIKTRGQQVTLRCSPKSGHDTVSWYQQALGQGPQFIFQYYEEEERQRGNFPDRFSGHQFPNYSSELNVNALLLGDSALYLCASSLRPEIYNEQFFGPGTRLTVL.

About this clonotype itself: A much larger clonotype is one base distant, so this may be a read error. This chain links TRBV3-1 with TRBJ2-3; 8 positions agree with TRBD2. The germline gives CDR1 LGHDT, CDR2 YNNKEL (reference sequence). This CDR3 is built from 21 residues. The V gene end was trimmed by 1 base and the J gene end by 3 bases; junction bases not matched to a gene: 21. The CDR3 bases are TGTGCCAGCAGCCAAGGGGTTTCGGGGGGGGCATTATCAAGCTGTACAGATACGCAGTATTTT. This gives the protein CASSQGVSGGALSSCTDTQYF.

The chain joins TRBV5-8 to TRBJ1-4; 10 bases agree with TRBD1. Germline-derived CDR1 and CDR2 are SGHTS and YDEGEE. The V gene end was trimmed by 5 bases and the J gene end by 3 bases; junction bases not matched to a gene: 7. The CDR3 sequence is 16 residues long. Here the CDR3 DNA reads TGTGCCAGCAGATGGGGACAGGGGATCGCTAATGAAAAACTGTTTTTT. As protein: CASRWGQGIANEKLFF. Drawing the rest from reference TRBV5-8 and TRBJ1-4, the complete variable domain is EAGVTQSPTHLIKTRGQQATLRCSPISGHTSVYWYQQALGLGLQFLLWYDEGEERNRGNFPPRFSGRQFPNYSSELNVNALELEDSALYLCASRWGQGIANEKLFFGSGTQLSVL.

J is TRBJ2-7 and V is TRBV27, with 7 nucleotides matching TRBD1. After removal of 6 bases from V and 11 bases from J, the junction contained 7 bases not matched to a gene. This CDR3 has 11 residues. Germline V CDR1 and CDR2: MNHEY, SMNVEV (reference sequence). The CDR3 bases are TGTGCCAGCAGCCAAGGGACAGTAGAGTACTTC. Its protein product is CASSQGTVEYF.

The chain couples TRBV4-3 to TRBJ2-3; no clear D. The ends were cut back, 0 bases at V and 0 bases at J, with 13 bases in the middle. This CDR3 region has 17 residues. Germline CDR1 is LGHNA and CDR2 is YSLEER. The chain's CDR3 is CASSQDRSSTSTDTQYF. CDR3 in DNA: TGCGCCAGCAGCCAAGATAGAAGTTCTACTAGCACAGATACGCAGTATTTT.

V and J are TRBV4-2 and TRBJ2-1; no clear D gene. The J call is uncertain, as TRBJ2-7 better fits the DNA end. In germline, CDR1 is LGHNA, CDR2 YNFKEQ. This CDR3 is 15 amino acids long. The CDR3 DNA is TGTGCCAGCAGCCCGACTCGGAGCTCCTACAATGAGCAGTACTTC. Translation: CASSPTRSSYNEQYF.

In DNA, the CDR3 is TGCGCCAGCAGTACTGTGGGACTAGCGGAAGAAGAGCAGTTCTTC. Encoded protein: CASSTVGLAEEEQFF. The V and J genes are TRBV5-1 and TRBJ2-1, with 11 bases matching TRBD2. V dropped 5 bases and J dropped 10; count of bases not matched to a gene: 11. Germline assignment: CDR1 SGHRS and CDR2 YFSETQ. The CDR3 contains 15 residues.

The rearrangement joins TRBV7-2 to TRBJ2-3, with 10 bases that match TRBD2. CDR1 is SGHTA, CDR2 FQGNSA, per germline. The CDR3 covers 16 residues. V was clipped by 2 bases and J by 2 bases; unmatched bases: 4. In DNA form, the CDR3 reads TGTGCCAGCAGCTTACAAGCGGGGGGGATCACAGATACGCAGTATTTT. Translation gives CASSLQAGGITDTQYF.

This chain links TRBV29-1 with TRBJ1-2; D might be TRBD1 (5 bases). The V gene lost 1 base and the J gene lost 7 bases, with 10 bases spanning the gap. The CDR3 sequence is 12 residues long. Germline CDR1 reads SQVTM; CDR2 reads ANQGSEA. For the CDR3, the DNA is TGCAGCGTTGAAGGAGGCAGGGCTGGCTACACCTTC. Translating gives CSVEGGRAGYTF.

The chain recombines TRBV6-5 with TRBJ2-5; TRBD1 matches 8 bases. In germline, CDR1 is MNHEY, CDR2 SVGAGI. V lost 7 bases to trimming and J lost 11 bases; unmatched junction nucleotides: 18. This CDR3 comprises 15 residues. The DNA for the CDR3 is TGTGCCAGCAAAGTAGACAGGGGAATCCACAATGAGCAGTACTTC. Translated, it gives CASKVDRGIHNEQYF.

This clonotype has only a few counts. V usage is TRBV4-3 and J usage is TRBJ2-3; a weak D match, TRBD1 (5 bases). The CDR3 consists of 16 residues. The germline V gene has CDR1 LGHNA and CDR2 YSLEER. V shed 0 bases and J shed 0 bases, with 10 bases lying between them. This CDR3 reads CASSQDTGSSTDTQYF. CDR3 sequence (DNA): TGCGCCAGCAGCCAAGATACAGGTTCGAGCACAGATACGCAGTATTTT.

On this clonotype: The junction and the germline gene differ at one end; a read error may be behind it. The V and J genes are TRBV3-1 and TRBJ1-2, with D possibly TRBD1 on 5 matching bases. From germline, CDR1 is LGHDT and CDR2 YNNKEL (reference sequence). The CDR3 contains 13 residues. CDR3 in amino acids: CAGSPPGGYGYTF. CDR3 in DNA: TGTGCCGGCAGTCCTCCCGGGGGCTATGGCTACACCTTC.

The rearrangement uses TRBV7-2 and TRBJ2-5; no firm D call. This CDR3 is built from 13 residues. V was shortened by 7 bases and J by 3 bases, with 12 bases between the two germline ends. CDR1 SGHTA and CDR2 FQGNSA come from the germline V gene. CDR3 DNA: TGTGCCAGCAACCAATACCTGGAAGAGACCCAGTACTTC. Its protein is CASNQYLEETQYF.

The chain employs TRBV28 and TRBJ1-2; possible D gene TRBD1, 5 bases. This CDR3 comprises 12 residues. Trimming shortened V by 2 bases and J by 8 bases, and 9 bases separated the two germline ends. CDR1 and CDR2 from the germline V gene are MDHEN and SYDVKM. CDR3 sequence: CASSLRQYGYTF. The CDR3, as DNA: TGTGCCAGCAGTTTAAGACAGTACGGCTACACCTTC.